This is a list of T cell receptor beta chains from one sample in a study of cytomegalovirus exposure and HLA in healthy donors. This table comes from immunoSEQ multiplex PCR, and its TCRdb copy is limited to in-frame clones, with some not included. Of 110,000 or so clones in the sample, under 70% were seen once. Sample: PBMCs. The receptors were sampled from a man younger than 35 in good health and CMV-seropositive. Both conserved end residues are part of each CDR3. The D gene is left open where the match is weak. The listing skips clone size in some rows; elsewhere it reads once, few, many or a size class.

clone size	D gene	V gene	J gene	CDR3 DNA	CDR3 protein
NA	NA	TRBV18	TRBJ2-5	TGTGCCACCACTCGGGGGTTAGGAGAGACCCAGTACTTC	CATTRGLGETQYF
NA	TRBD2	TRBV5-6	TRBJ2-3	TGTGCCAGCGGGCCACTAGCGGGAGACACAGATACGCAGTATTTT	CASGPLAGDTDTQYF
NA	NA	TRBV29-1	TRBJ2-1	TGCAGCGCGAGGGGGACACTGGCGGAGCAGTTCTTC	CSARGTLAEQFF
NA	TRBD1	TRBV30	TRBJ2-5	TGTGCCTGGATGGTTTTCCACAGGGGTAAAGAGACCCAGTACTTC	CAWMVFHRGKETQYF
few	NA	TRBV7-9	TRBJ2-5	TGTGCCAGCAGCTTATCGTTGGAGACCCCCCTTAGGACCCAGTACTTC	CASSLSLETPLRTQYF
NA	TRBD1	TRBV10-3	TRBJ1-2	TGTGCCATCAGTGAGACGGGACAGGGAATCTATGGCTACACCTTC	CAISETGQGIYGYTF
NA	NA	TRBV18	TRBJ2-3	TGTGCCAGCTCAGTCACAGTCCGCAGGAACACAGATACGCAGTATTTT	CASSVTVRRNTDTQYF
NA	TRBD1	TRBV6-4	TRBJ2-3	TGTGCCAGCAGTGAGAAACAGGGGGCGACGCAGTATTTT	CASSEKQGATQYF
NA	NA	TRBV20-1	TRBJ1-1	TGCAGGCTGTACGGGGTCACTGAAGCTTTCTTT	CRLYGVTEAFF
NA	TRBD1	TRBV5-1	TRBJ2-3	TGCGCCAGCACCCAAGGCGGGACAGGGTACACAGATACGCAGTATTTT	CASTQGGTGYTDTQYF
NA	NA	TRBV7-9	TRBJ2-3	TGTGCCAGCAGCCCCCGACAGCAAGGGGGGGGAGAAGATACGCAGTATTTT	CASSPRQQGGGEDTQYF
once	TRBD1	TRBV30	TRBJ1-2	TGTGCCTGGAGTGTTAGACAGGGGATCTATGGCTACACCTTC	CAWSVRQGIYGYTF